This T cell receptor (beta chain) appears in the sequencing data of a study of T cell responses to AZD1222 COVID-19 vaccine. Comments on this clone: Its cognate antigen is unknown.

The data were produced by immunoSEQ multiplex PCR, yet TCRdb's version contains in-frame clones alone and is incomplete. The sample includes fewer than 120,000 clones, about 85% of them seen just once. The junction had 8 bases not matched to a gene; V was cut back by 5 bases and J by 5 bases. This CDR3 contains 15 residues. Germline V lookup: CDR1 SGDLS, CDR2 YYNGEE. Points from the study as a whole: Females made up more of the donors, who were largely white British, and clonal diversity may have come out too low.

This rearrangement joins TRBV9 to TRBJ2-1, with 9 bases fitting TRBD2. This specimen was peripheral blood, taken on day 0 of AZD1222 vaccination. The TCR originated in an adult in good health. Written as DNA, the CDR3 is TGTGCCAGCAGGAACTTTAGCGGGAGTCACAATGAGCAGTTCTTC. This translates into CASRNFSGSHNEQFF.